The entry below gives a single T cell receptor (beta chain) sequence along with its context. The data belong to a study of control samples from healthy donors and cancer patients. The assay was immunoSEQ multiplex PCR, and TCRdb's table has in-frame clones only and misses some. The sample holds 75,000 to 90,000 clones, around 91% seen once. Germline-derived CDR1 and CDR2 are KGHSH and LQKENI. This CDR3 has 15 amino acids. V was clipped by 3 bases and J by 5 bases, with 16 bases between them. The specimen was blood. This receptor was obtained from a man aged 50 to 60 in good health. The V and J genes are TRBV18 and TRBJ2-5; possible D gene TRBD2, 6 bases. DNA for the CDR3: TGTGCCAGCTCACCCCCATCGGGACGGGAGGAGACCCAGTACTTC. Protein sequence: CASSPPSGREETQYF.